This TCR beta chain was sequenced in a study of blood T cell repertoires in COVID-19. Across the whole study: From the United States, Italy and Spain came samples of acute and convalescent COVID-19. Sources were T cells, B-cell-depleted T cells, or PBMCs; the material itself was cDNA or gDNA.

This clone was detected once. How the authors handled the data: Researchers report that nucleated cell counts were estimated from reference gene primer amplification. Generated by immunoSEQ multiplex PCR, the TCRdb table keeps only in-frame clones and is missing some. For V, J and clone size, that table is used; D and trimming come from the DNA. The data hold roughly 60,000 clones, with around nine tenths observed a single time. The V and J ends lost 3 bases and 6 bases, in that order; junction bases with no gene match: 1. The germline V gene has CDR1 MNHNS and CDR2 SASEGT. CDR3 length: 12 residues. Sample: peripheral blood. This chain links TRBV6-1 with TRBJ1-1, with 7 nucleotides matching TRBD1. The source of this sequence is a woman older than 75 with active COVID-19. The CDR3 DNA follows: TGTGCCAGCAGTGACAGGGGGGCTGAAGCTTTCTTT. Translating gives CASSDRGAEAFF.